The entry below describes one T cell receptor beta chain. Its antigen remains unknown. Cultured CD4+ T cells had their DNA profiled by the Oncomine TCR Beta short-read assay. TCRdb re-called the PCR reads through MiXCR, storing one row per CDR3 protein. The table lists 20,000 to 25,000 distinct CDR3 sequences, nearly 55% of them singletons. This CDR3 region has 16 residues. Germline V CDR1 and CDR2: SGHTA, FQGNSA. The junction had 7 bases not matched to a gene; V was cut back by 5 bases and J by 0 bases. This sample was taken from a study of vaccination and CD4 T cells after COVID-19. Across the whole study: Taking of post-vaccine samples occurred a median about 70 days after dose two (range 14 to 241).

Specified treatment: approximately 10-day PBMC culture with coronavirus spike peptide pools or control peptides (ViraFEST assay). The J gene is TRBJ2-7, the V gene TRBV7-2; 10 nucleotides match TRBD2. The sequenced sample was CD4+ T cells from blood, cultured in vitro. The origin of this receptor is a human donor who had recovered from COVID-19. The CDR3 nucleotides are TGTGCCAGCAGCCCGTATAGCGGGAGGACCTCCTACGAGCAGTACTTC. Encoded protein: CASSPYSGRTSYEQYF.